This TCR beta chain was retrieved from a study of T cells expressing NK-cell markers. Study details: Obtained from sorted CD3+CD56+NKG2C+, CD3+CD56+NKG2C- and CD3+CD56-NKG2C+ T cells were the TCR beta repertoires. Within the sequenced cohort of eight donors, seven exhibited HCMV seropositivity and one was seronegative.

UMI-tagged 5'RACE template switching yielded the TCR beta cDNA. For each CDR3 protein, TCRdb gives one entry from its re-call of the 5' RACE reads, without DNA. The sample yields about 30,000 distinct CDR3 sequences, of which the top ten take up about 60%. About this clonotype itself: Its antigen is not known.

Germline-derived CDR1 and CDR2 are MNHNS and SASEGT. The length of the CDR3 is 15 residues. Findings of the study overall: In a few donors, dominant clonotypes made up roughly 25-60.1% of CD3+CD56-NKG2C+ cells.

This chain links TRBV6-1 with TRBJ2-1; the D gene TCRdb calls, TRBD1, cannot be checked with no DNA. The sample consisted of blood T cells: a sorted CD56 or NKG2C T cell subset, CD4+ or CD8+ T cells, or bulk PBMC T cells (not recorded which). The sequence derives from a woman aged 18-70 years in good health. CDR3 residues: CASSEAPSTGNEQFF.